Presented here are 17 T cell receptor beta chains from one specimen sequenced in a study of T cell responses to AZD1222 COVID-19 vaccine (dated by TCRdb to the early 2020s). Library construction relied on the immunoSEQ multiplex PCR assay. The table comes from immuneACCESS by way of TCRdb, which keeps in-frame sequences with V and J called. Part of the clones is missing from these tables; in studies checked, under half for an unresolved V gene and the rest for unknown reasons. For this sample the table gives some 100,000 clones, of which around 90% were detected only once. The ten largest clones take up 3.1% of the sample. In the paper's terms, the time point label means: about 28 days (+/-7) after the second vaccine dose. Sample: peripheral blood, taken 28 days after the second AZD1222 dose. Receptor source: an adult who received the AZD1222 COVID-19 vaccine.

J is TRBJ2-3 and V is TRBV19; maybe TRBD2 (6 bases). The CDR3 has 14 amino acids. In germline, CDR1 is LNHDA, CDR2 SQIVND (reference sequence). V gave up 5 bases and J gave up 2 bases, with 11 bases separating them. The CDR3 sequence: CASSAGRFTDTQYF. CDR3 bases: TGTGCCAGTAGTGCGGGGCGCTTCACAGATACGCAGTATTTT.

The gene calls are TRBV11-2 and TRBJ1-3; D unresolved. Germline V CDR1 and CDR2: SGHAT, FQNNGV. Trimming removed 5 bases at V and 0 bases at J, with 11 bases between. The CDR3 consists of 15 residues. CDR3 residues: CASSRIINSGNTIYF. The CDR3 DNA reads TGTGCCAGCAGCCGAATTATTAACTCTGGAAACACCATATATTTT.

The chain carries TRBV4-2 and TRBJ2-2; the D call may be TRBD1 or TRBD2 (5 bases each). Germline values: CDR1 LGHNA, CDR2 YNFKEQ. This CDR3 is built from 14 residues. V shed 1 base and J shed 5 bases, with 8 bases lying between them. The CDR3 region is CASSQVGETGELFF. For the CDR3, the DNA is TGTGCCAGCAGCCAAGTGGGGGAAACCGGGGAGCTGTTTTTT.

This sequence joins TRBV30 and TRBJ1-4, with D possibly TRBD1 on 6 matching bases. CDR1 and CDR2 (germline): GTSNPN, SVGIG (reference sequence). The length of the CDR3 is 13 residues. The V gene lost 4 bases and the J gene lost 2 bases, with 8 bases spanning the gap. CDR3 sequence (DNA): TGTGCCTGGAACAGGGACACTAATGAAAAACTGTTTTTT. As protein: CAWNRDTNEKLFF.

The chain has TRBV12-3 or TRBV12-4 and TRBJ1-1; D is undetermined. This CDR3 has 13 amino acids. Trimming left V 6 bases short and J 6 bases short, with 14 bases between. In DNA, the CDR3 is TGTGCCAGCAGCTCCCCCATTACGGCTGAAGCTTTCTTT. Residues: CASSSPITAEAFF.

V is TRBV5-1 and J is TRBJ2-2, with D possibly being TRBD1 or TRBD2 (5 bases each). The CDR3 consists of 14 residues. The germline CDR1 and CDR2 sequences are SGHRS and YFSETQ. The V and J ends lost 7 bases and 5 bases respectively, with 15 bases between them. CDR3 sequence (DNA): TGCGCCAGCCGGGACGGCCTCGGTACCGGGGAGCTGTTTTTT. It encodes CASRDGLGTGELFF.

This clone appeared once. This chain joins TRBV27 and TRBJ2-1, with TRBD1 identical over 7 bases. Germline V gives CDR1 MNHEY, CDR2 SMNVEV (reference sequence). Trimming at V came to 1 base and at J to 14 bases, leaving 17 bases not matched to a gene. The CDR3 contains 16 residues. The CDR3 reads CASSLYRDSLPQREFF. CDR3 nucleotide sequence: TGTGCCAGCAGTTTATACAGGGACAGTCTCCCTCAGCGTGAGTTCTTC.

This chain links TRBV20-1 with TRBJ1-3; 7 bases align to TRBD1. The CDR3 runs to 14 residues. J lost 3 bases, V lost 3 bases, and 5 bases had no gene match. From germline, CDR1 is DFQATT and CDR2 SNEGSKA (reference sequence). The CDR3 loop reads CSASPTGYGNTIYF. CDR3 DNA: TGCAGTGCTAGTCCGACAGGGTATGGAAACACCATATATTTT.

The chain links TRBV3-1 (or the pseudogene TRBV3-2) to TRBJ1-2; D is ambiguous. The V end lost 1 base, the J end lost 2 bases, and 5 bases lay between the germline ends. Germline CDR1 reads LGHDT; CDR2 reads YNNKEL (reference sequence). This CDR3 has 13 residues. CDR3 DNA: TGTGCCAGCAGCCAAGGGGCCAACTATGGCTACACCTTC. Translated, it gives CASSQGANYGYTF.

The chain is built from TRBV3-1 (or the pseudogene TRBV3-2) and TRBJ2-5; 7 nucleotides line up with TRBD1. CDR3 length equals 16 residues. V was clipped by 1 base and J by 1 base; unmatched bases: 6. Germline V CDR1 and CDR2: LGHDT, YNNKEL (reference sequence). The CDR3 coding sequence is TGTGCCAGCAGCCAAGTCCCAACAGGGGTCCAAGAGACCCAGTACTTC. Protein product: CASSQVPTGVQETQYF.

The chain recombines TRBV2 with TRBJ1-4; no clear D. Trimming took 5 bases from V and 7 from J, leaving 17 bases between them. From germline, CDR1 is SNHLY and CDR2 FYNNEI. This CDR3 contains 15 residues. In nucleotides, the CDR3 is TGTGCCAGCAGTAGTGAGAGACCCTCGAGTGAAAAACTGTTTTTT. It codes for CASSSERPSSEKLFF.

The genes are TRBV7-3 and TRBJ2-5; D might be TRBD1 or TRBD2, each matching 5 bases. Trimming pared 5 bases from V and 7 bases from J, leaving 20 bases between. Germline V gene sequence: CDR1 SGHTA, CDR2 FQGTGA. This CDR3 is 15 amino acids long. This CDR3 is CASSESGRGGVTQYF. CDR3 sequence (DNA): TGTGCCAGCAGCGAGTCGGGACGTGGGGGTGTGACCCAGTACTTC.

CDR3 region: CASSQKGLILEKLFF. For the CDR3, the DNA is TGTGCCAGCAGCCAAAAGGGATTGATTTTGGAAAAACTGTTTTTT. The chain recombines TRBV3-1 (or the pseudogene TRBV3-2) with TRBJ1-4; D gene uncertain. Between the trimmed V and J ends, which lost 2 bases and 8 bases, there was a span of 15 bases. Germline CDR1 is LGHDT and CDR2 is YNNKEL (reference sequence). This CDR3 is 15 amino acids long.

The chain recombines TRBV28 with TRBJ2-7; the D gene could be TRBD1 or TRBD2 (5 bases each). The CDR3 covers 13 residues. Germline loops: CDR1 MDHEN, CDR2 SYDVKM. V was trimmed by 6 bases and J by 4 bases, leaving 13 bases between them. CDR3 bases: TGTGCCAGCAGCTATGGGGGACGGTACGAGCAGTACTTC. Translating gives CASSYGGRYEQYF.

The chain joins TRBV9 to TRBJ2-7; D is uncertain. Trimming removed 4 bases at V and 5 bases at J, with 19 bases between. Germline-derived CDR1 and CDR2 are SGDLS and YYNGEE. The CDR3 has 15 residues. The CDR3 loop reads CASSLSLSTAHEQYF. CDR3 DNA sequence: TGTGCCAGCAGCTTGTCACTGTCTACCGCCCACGAGCAGTACTTC.

The chain uses TRBV3-1 (or the pseudogene TRBV3-2) and TRBJ2-6; weak D call: TRBD1 (6 bases). The CDR3 extends over 18 amino acids. The ends were cut back, 1 base at V and 3 bases at J, with 16 bases in the middle. Germline V CDR1 and CDR2: LGHDT, YNNKEL (reference sequence). The CDR3 reads CASSQGSLQGFGANVLTF. As DNA, the CDR3 is TGTGCCAGCAGCCAAGGGTCCCTACAGGGTTTTGGGGCCAACGTCCTGACTTTC.

The chain couples TRBV2 to TRBJ2-4; D remains ambiguous. Trimming took 5 bases from V and 2 from J, leaving 16 bases between them. Per the germline V gene, CDR1 is SNHLY and CDR2 is FYNNEI. This CDR3 contains 16 residues. CDR3 amino acids: CASSPPGGGSKNIQYF. CDR3 nucleotide sequence: TGTGCCAGCAGTCCTCCCGGTGGTGGATCCAAAAACATTCAGTACTTC.